One T cell receptor beta chain is described in this entry. Allocation to cohorts depended on clinical history reported by the participants. In the original workflow: Reference gene primers were amplified, and this amplification served to estimate nucleated cell counts. The method was immunoSEQ multiplex PCR; TCRdb's version includes in-frame clones alone and lacks a portion of them. For V, J and clone size, that table is used; D and trimming come from the DNA. This table has roughly 260,000 clones, about 91% appearing once. The CDR3 extends over 12 amino acids. Per germline, CDR1 LGHNT and CDR2 FRNRAP. Trimming stripped 3 bases from V and 5 bases from J, with 5 bases between. This entry belongs to a study of blood T cell repertoires in COVID-19. On the study more broadly: T cells, B-cell-depleted T cells, or PBMCs supplied cDNA or gDNA.

The source of this sequence is a woman between 25 and 40 years old with acute COVID-19. The chain recombines TRBV12-5 with TRBJ1-5, with no clear D. Sequencing was carried out using PBMCs or T cells enriched from blood (not recorded which). The CDR3 DNA follows: TGTGCTAGTGGTTTCTCAGATCAGCCCCAGCATTTT. Protein: CASGFSDQPQHF.